This is a list of T cell receptor beta chains from one sample in a study of graft-versus-host responses after intestinal transplantation. TCRdb's copy holds only in-frame clones and misses some; the assay was immunoSEQ multiplex PCR. The data show about 9,800 clones, around nine tenths seen once. The specimen was PBMCs, collected roughly 43 days after intestinal transplant. These receptors were collected from a human patient who received an intestinal transplant, so some T cells may come from the graft donor. The CDR3 runs from the conserved cysteine through the conserved F or W. Fields, in order: J gene, clone size, D gene, V gene, CDR3 protein, CDR3 DNA. D genes are given only for firm matches. The size of a clone is reported for some rows only, either as once, few or many, or as a class for expanded clones.

TRBJ2-3 | - | - | TRBV6-1 | CASTPQGGGLDTQYF | TGTGCCAGCACCCCCCAGGGGGGGGGACTGGATACGCAGTATTTT
TRBJ2-7 | once | TRBD1 | TRBV2 | CASSLRGTAGGEQYF | TGTGCCAGCAGTCTGCGTGGGACAGCAGGGGGCGAGCAGTACTTC
TRBJ1-1 | - | - | TRBV7-6 | CASSLTRMNTEAFF | TGTGCCAGCAGCTTAACGCGAATGAACACTGAAGCTTTCTTT
TRBJ1-5 | - | TRBD1 | TRBV7-9 | CASSAGTGNQPQHF | TGTGCCAGCAGCGCCGGGACAGGCAATCAGCCCCAGCATTTT
TRBJ2-7 | - | - | TRBV6-5 | CASRLTVLRYYEQYF | TGTGCCAGCAGATTGACAGTCCTCAGATACTACGAGCAGTACTTC
TRBJ1-1 | - | - | TRBV19 | CASSAQGITEAFF | TGTGCCAGTAGTGCCCAGGGGATCACTGAAGCTTTCTTT
TRBJ1-6 | - | - | TRBV14 | CASSQDLRHSPLHF | TGTGCCAGCAGCCAAGATTTAAGGCATTCACCCCTCCACTTT
TRBJ2-2 | once | - | TRBV19 | CASSIWNRVRIWRTGELFF | TGTGCCAGTAGTATTTGGAACAGGGTCCGAATCTGGAGGACCGGGGAGCTGTTTTTT
TRBJ1-1 | - | - | TRBV9 | CASSPLGGALGDSTEAFF | TGTGCCAGCAGCCCTCTAGGAGGGGCTCTGGGGGATAGCACTGAAGCTTTCTTT
TRBJ1-5 | - | - | TRBV4-1 | CASSQDRGLLDNQPQHF | TGCGCCAGCAGCCAAGACAGGGGCCTCCTAGACAATCAGCCCCAGCATTTT
TRBJ2-1 | - | TRBD1 | TRBV11-2 | CASSSLQTGGGWDNEQFF | TGTGCCAGCAGCTCCCTCCAGACAGGGGGGGGATGGGACAATGAGCAGTTCTTC
TRBJ2-5 | - | TRBD2 | TRBV18 | CASSPLAGGLQETQYF | TGTGCCAGCTCCCCGTTAGCGGGAGGGCTCCAAGAGACCCAGTACTTC
TRBJ2-2 | - | - | TRBV9 | CASSVATGKKNTGELFF | TGTGCCAGCAGCGTAGCTACGGGGAAGAAGAACACCGGGGAGCTGTTTTTT
TRBJ2-1 | - | - | TRBV5-1 | CASSLGAVSSYNEQFF | TGCGCCAGCAGCTTGGGGGCCGTCTCCTCCTACAATGAGCAGTTCTTC
TRBJ2-7 | once | - | TRBV10-3 | CAISESDSFYEQYF | TGTGCCATCAGTGAGTCAGACAGCTTCTACGAGCAGTACTTC
TRBJ2-7 | few | TRBD1 | TRBV19 | CASSIQWTGGYEQYF | TGTGCCAGTAGTATACAATGGACAGGGGGCTACGAGCAGTACTTC
TRBJ2-3 | - | TRBD1 | TRBV5-4 | CASSLATGGGQTDTQYF | TGTGCCAGCAGCTTAGCGACAGGGGGTGGGCAGACAGATACGCAGTATTTT
TRBJ2-7 | - | TRBD2 | TRBV15 | CATSRLAGGLYEQYF | TGTGCCACCAGCAGACTAGCGGGAGGGCTCTACGAGCAGTACTTC
TRBJ2-7 | - | - | TRBV7-3 | CASSFEGSPTYEQYF | TGTGCCAGCAGCTTTGAGGGCAGCCCCACCTACGAGCAGTACTTC
TRBJ2-7 | once | - | TRBV6-5 | CASSYSGSGSYEQYF | TGTGCCAGCAGTTACTCAGGGAGTGGGTCTTACGAGCAGTACTTC
TRBJ1-4 | - | - | TRBV5-1 | CASGPQGLGEKLFF | TGCGCCAGCGGGCCGCAGGGTCTTGGTGAAAAACTGTTTTTT
TRBJ1-1 | - | TRBD1 | TRBV6-6 | CASRNDRGGLNTEAFF | TGTGCCAGCAGAAACGACAGGGGGGGGCTGAACACTGAAGCTTTCTTT
TRBJ2-4 | - | - | TRBV6-4 | CASSVIGSAEAKNIQYF | TGTGCCAGCAGTGTTATTGGTTCGGCAGAAGCCAAAAACATTCAGTACTTC
TRBJ2-5 | - | - | TRBV5-4 | CASRRGSYQETQYF | TGTGCCAGCAGGCGGGGTTCGTACCAAGAGACCCAGTACTTC
TRBJ2-2 | - | - | TRBV18 | CATLPEGSRTGELFF | TGTGCCACCTTACCAGAGGGTAGCCGGACCGGGGAGCTGTTTTTT
TRBJ1-2 | - | TRBD1 | TRBV5-6 | CASSLGQSYGYTF | TGTGCCAGCAGCCTGGGACAGAGCTATGGCTACACCTTC
TRBJ2-2 | - | - | TRBV10-3 | CAIRGTGELFF | TGTGCCATCAGGGGCACCGGGGAGCTGTTTTTT
TRBJ1-1 | - | - | TRBV6-4 | CASRTGQNTEAFF | TGTGCCAGCAGAACAGGGCAGAACACTGAAGCTTTCTTT
TRBJ2-4 | - | TRBD1 | TRBV7-3 | CASSPTRQGVLYF | TGTGCCAGCAGCCCGACAAGACAGGGGGTTTTGTACTTC
TRBJ2-7 | - | TRBD2 | TRBV28 | CASSSWGGTGYEQYF | TGTGCCAGCAGCTCCTGGGGAGGGACCGGCTACGAGCAGTACTTC
TRBJ2-1 | - | TRBD2 | TRBV11-2 | CASTPPSGTHNEQFF | TGTGCCAGCACCCCCCCTAGCGGGACCCACAATGAGCAGTTCTTC
TRBJ2-1 | - | TRBD1 | TRBV2 | CASSVGQSSYNEQFF | TGTGCCAGCAGTGTGGGACAGAGCTCCTACAATGAGCAGTTCTTC
TRBJ2-2 | - | TRBD1 | TRBV2 | CASSAGQGVTGELFF | TGTGCCAGCAGTGCGGGACAGGGTGTCACCGGGGAGCTGTTTTTT
TRBJ1-5 | - | TRBD1 | TRBV10-3 | CAISADRDNQPQHF | TGTGCCATCAGTGCTGACAGGGACAATCAGCCCCAGCATTTT
TRBJ1-5 | - | - | TRBV5-6 | CASSLAGQPQHF | TGTGCCAGCAGCTTGGCAGGGCAGCCCCAGCATTTT
TRBJ1-1 | - | TRBD1 | TRBV27 | CASSLHTGGRPEAFF | TGTGCCAGCAGTTTACACACAGGGGGCAGGCCTGAAGCTTTCTTT
TRBJ2-1 | - | - | TRBV11-2 | CASSLQLSSYNEQFF | TGTGCCAGCAGCTTACAACTGAGCTCCTACAATGAGCAGTTCTTC
TRBJ1-5 | - | - | TRBV6-5 | CASSAIGNQPQHF | TGTGCCAGCAGCGCCATTGGCAATCAGCCCCAGCATTTT
TRBJ2-2 | - | - | TRBV7-3 | CASSLETGELFF | TGTGCCAGCAGCCTGGAGACCGGGGAGCTGTTTTTT
TRBJ2-3 | - | - | TRBV7-3 | CASSSPGEADTQYF | TGTGCCAGCAGCTCCCCAGGAGAGGCTGATACGCAGTATTTT
TRBJ1-6 | - | - | TRBV7-6 | CASSLRLNLGSPLHF | TGTGCCAGCAGCTTAAGGTTAAACCTTGGGTCACCCCTCCACTTT
TRBJ2-7 | - | TRBD1 | TRBV18 | CASSPSAGGSYEQYF | TGTGCCAGCTCACCATCGGCAGGGGGCTCCTACGAGCAGTACTTC
TRBJ2-7 | - | - | TRBV6-5 | CASSFDDYEQYF | TGTGCCAGCAGTTTCGACGACTACGAGCAGTACTTC
TRBJ2-7 | - | - | TRBV2 | CADTPGTYEQYF | TGTGCCGACACCCCGGGGACCTACGAGCAGTACTTC
TRBJ2-2 | - | TRBD1 | TRBV11-2 | CASSFRAGGNTGELFF | TGTGCCAGCAGCTTTAGGGCAGGGGGCAACACCGGGGAGCTGTTTTTT